This TCR beta chain was profiled in a study of blood T cell repertoires in COVID-19 (dated by TCRdb to the early 2020s). Background on the whole study: Samples from collaborators originated in the United States, Italy and Spain and spanned both the acute and convalescent phases of COVID-19. The prospective study material was composed of cDNA or gDNA derived from T cells, B-cell-depleted T cells, or PBMCs. Deeply sampled blood TCRbeta repertoires from subjects exposed to, actively infected with, or recovered from COVID-19 were included in the dataset. The repertoires were released in a freely available public database meant as a resource for research on the immune response to SARS-CoV-2. Samples were obtained from the ongoing ImmuneRACE study (first 160 participants) and from 1,200 or so subjects provided by 6 global collaborators. Nearly every sample came with metadata listing a de-identified subject ID, COVID-19 status, age in years and sex. HLA class I and class II types, where available, came from metadata supplied by the sample provider rather than from assay-based typing. The investigation overall reported the following: How much clinical and demographic metadata was included differed by source and by participant, and the metadata was provided uncurated.

TCRbeta CDR3 regions were amplified from genomic DNA using the immunoSEQ Assay, a bias-controlled multiplex PCR. Turning to the authors' computational methods: The number of nucleated cells in each sample was estimated by amplification of reference gene primers within the assay. To quantify the absolute abundance of each unique TCRbeta CDR3 rearrangement, sequence reads were collapsed and filtered. Productive Simpson clonality was computed per sample as the square root of Simpson's diversity index over productive rearrangements. TCRdb's version of the immuneACCESS table is confined to in-frame rearrangements and falls short of the full clone set. An unresolved V gene accounts for under half of the shortfall where checked; the remainder is of unknown origin. The D gene and trimming were derived from the DNA, and the V and J assignments and clone size from that table. The sample table holds 95,000 to 120,000 clones, of which roughly 84% were seen once. The biggest ten clones account for over 7.5% of the sample.

Whole blood was collected in K2EDTA tubes by collaborating institutions according to the institutions' own protocols. For TCRbeta analysis, collaborators shipped samples as frozen whole blood, isolated PBMCs, or DNA extracted from either of those sample types. CDR1 and CDR2 are read off the germline V gene as SGHTA and FQGNSA. Deletion took 5 bases off V and 6 bases off J, with a span of 11 bases between the germline ends. Spanning cysteine to phenylalanine, the CDR3 consists of 13 amino acids. Solely the CDR3 DNA is kept, with 39 bases framed from the first base. On this clone: Its binding antigen is unknown. No much larger clone exists at a distance of one base, and base qualities are not known.

Sequencing used peripheral blood. The chain employs TRBV7-2 and TRBJ2-1, with the D gene not clear enough to name. The clonotype originates from a woman in her thirties or forties with acute or convalescent COVID-19. The nucleotide sequence reads TGTGCCAGCAGCCTATACTGGAGCAATGAGCAGTTCTTC. This yields the protein CASSLYWSNEQFF.